These 29 T cell receptor beta chains came from one sample sequenced in a study of blood T cell repertoires in COVID-19. Clones were read by immunoSEQ multiplex PCR, and TCRdb kept only the in-frame ones, dropping some. The repertoire consists of 190,000 or so clones, with around 85% occurring once and the leading ten covering about 13%. Sequenced sample: peripheral blood. These receptors were collected from a man aged 50-60 years who had recovered from COVID-19.

Comments on this clone: Other DNA sequences in this specimen translate into the identical CDR3. V usage is TRBV7-9 and J usage is TRBJ1-4; 7 nucleotides line up with TRBD1. The CDR3 consists of 14 residues. J was trimmed by 2 bases and V by 3 bases; bases with no gene match: 0. Per the germline V gene, CDR1 is SEHNR and CDR2 is FQNEAQ (reference sequence). The CDR3 DNA reads as TGTGCCAGCAGCTTCAGGGGGACTAATGAAAAACTGTTTTTT. It encodes CASSFRGTNEKLFF.

V is TRBV28 and J is TRBJ1-6, with unresolved D. V lost 5 bases to trimming and J lost 5 bases, with 19 bases between them. From germline, CDR1 is MDHEN and CDR2 SYDVKM. The CDR3 is 17 residues long. Here the CDR3 reads CASSIPTGSADNSPLHF. The CDR3, as DNA: TGTGCCAGCAGTATACCGACGGGGAGCGCCGATAATTCACCCCTCCACTTT.

The genes are TRBV28 and TRBJ2-1, with 14 bases fitting TRBD2. The germline V gene encodes CDR1 MDHEN and CDR2 SYDVKM. The CDR3 is 17 residues long. The V segment lost 4 bases and the J segment 8 bases; nucleotides outside the gene matches: 10. CDR3 loop: CASSSLTSGRAMYEQFF. In DNA form, the CDR3 reads TGTGCCAGCAGTTCATTGACTAGCGGGAGGGCCATGTATGAGCAGTTCTTC.

This chain links TRBV7-2 with TRBJ2-1; 7 nucleotides agree with TRBD1. Germline CDR1 reads SGHTA; CDR2 reads FQGNSA. V lost 5 bases to trimming and J lost 6 bases; unmatched junction nucleotides: 10. The CDR3 totals 15 residues. As DNA, the CDR3 is TGTGCCAGCAGCCCCCGATTAGGGGGCTCCAATGAGCAGTTCTTC. It encodes CASSPRLGGSNEQFF.

As concerns this clone: Additional DNA sequences in this sample encode the identical CDR3. This chain joins TRBV5-1 and TRBJ2-7; TRBD2 agrees at 10 bases. After removal of 1 base from V and 4 bases from J, the junction contained 5 bases not matched to a gene. The CDR3 sequence is 15 residues long. Germline V gives CDR1 SGHRS, CDR2 YFSETQ. The CDR3 DNA reads TGCGCCAGCAGCTTGTCTAGCGGGAGTTCATACGAGCAGTACTTC. Encoded protein: CASSLSSGSSYEQYF.

This chain connects TRBV11-1 to TRBJ2-7; 8 nucleotides agree with TRBD2. This CDR3 is 14 amino acids long. Germline lookup yields CDR1 SGHAT and CDR2 FQDESV (reference sequence). Trimming cost V 3 bases and J 4 bases; bases outside gene matches: 5. The CDR3 DNA reads TGTGCCAGCAGCTTCGGGACTAGAATATACGAGCAGTACTTC. It encodes CASSFGTRIYEQYF.

The chain has TRBV7-2 and TRBJ2-3; D gene unclear. V shed 1 base and J shed 0 bases, with 14 bases lying between them. The CDR3 length is 17 residues. CDR1 and CDR2 from the germline V gene are SGHTA and FQGNSA. The CDR3 spells CASSLDHTAASTDTQYF. The CDR3, as DNA: TGTGCCAGCAGCTTAGATCATACGGCGGCTAGCACAGATACGCAGTATTTT.

The rearrangement uses TRBV25-1 and TRBJ1-2; TRBD1 matches 8 bases. Germline V gene data show CDR1 as MGHDK and CDR2 as SYGVNS. V was pared by 3 bases and J by 4 bases, with 7 bases of the junction left unmatched. CDR3 size: 15 residues. In DNA form, the CDR3 reads TGTGCCAGCAGTGACTGGGGACAGGCGATCTATGGCTACACCTTC. This translates into CASSDWGQAIYGYTF.

In this sample, this clone turned up a few times. The genes are TRBV2 and TRBJ1-6; 7 nucleotides align to TRBD1. There are 17 residues in the CDR3. From germline, CDR1 is SNHLY and CDR2 FYNNEI. Unmatched junction bases numbered 14, after V lost 6 bases and J lost 6 bases. CDR3 in amino acids: CASSIRPGTAPNSPLHF. The CDR3 region has the DNA TGTGCCAGCAGCATAAGACCCGGGACAGCTCCTAATTCACCCCTCCACTTT.

V and J are TRBV18 and TRBJ2-7, with 8 bases identical to TRBD2. CDR3 length: 15 residues. Germline loops: CDR1 KGHSH, CDR2 LQKENI. The ends lost 3 bases at V and 2 bases at J; junction bases unmatched: 6. The CDR3 sequence: CASSPLGSGTYEQYF. The CDR3 nucleotides read TGTGCCAGCTCACCTTTAGGTAGCGGGACCTACGAGCAGTACTTC. The variable domain in full, completed from reference TRBV18 and TRBJ2-7, reads NAGVMQNPRHLVRRRGQEARLRCSPMKGHSHVYWYRQLPEEGLKFMVYLQKENIIDESGMPKERFSAEFPKEGPSILRIQQVVRGDSAAYFCASSPLGSGTYEQYFGPGTRLTVT.

The chain has TRBV28 and TRBJ2-7, with 9 bases lining up with TRBD2. There are 14 residues in the CDR3. The ends lost 5 bases at V and 5 bases at J; junction bases unmatched: 7. The germline V gene has CDR1 MDHEN and CDR2 SYDVKM. DNA of the CDR3: TGTGCCAGCAGTGGGCTAGCGGGACGGCACGAGCAGTACTTC. Translation: CASSGLAGRHEQYF.

V and J are TRBV6-2 or TRBV6-3 and TRBJ2-3, with 10 nucleotides matching TRBD2. The germline V gene encodes CDR1 MNHEY and CDR2 SVGEGT. The CDR3 is 14 amino acids. The J segment lost 3 bases and the V segment lost 3 bases, leaving 0 bases of the junction unmatched. The CDR3 DNA is TGTGCCAGCAGTTATAGCGGGAGGACAGATACGCAGTATTTT. The encoded protein is CASSYSGRTDTQYF.

The chain combines TRBV7-6 with TRBJ2-5; 10 bases are shared with TRBD1. The CDR3 length is 15 residues. The V gene end was trimmed by 3 bases and the J gene end by 4 bases; junction bases not matched to a gene: 5. Germline CDR1 and CDR2: SGHVS and FNYEAQ. In nucleotides, the CDR3 is TGTGCCAGCAGCTTGGGACAGGGGTTTGGAGAGACCCAGTACTTC. Residues: CASSLGQGFGETQYF.

This chain links TRBV11-2 with TRBJ2-3; 8 bases line up with TRBD1. This CDR3 region has 14 residues. The V gene end was trimmed by 4 bases and the J gene end by 4 bases; junction bases not matched to a gene: 4. In germline, CDR1 is SGHAT, CDR2 FQNNGV. CDR3 in amino acids: CASSSDRVADTQYF. DNA of the CDR3: TGTGCCAGCAGCTCGGACAGGGTGGCAGATACGCAGTATTTT.

This chain links TRBV5-6 with TRBJ1-1; 8 nucleotides line up with TRBD1. The length of the CDR3 is 15 residues. V gave up 3 bases and J gave up 1 base; unmatched junction bases: 5. CDR1 is SGHDT, CDR2 YYEEEE, per germline. For the CDR3, the DNA is TGTGCCAGCAGCTACTCAGGGGGCTGGAACACTGAAGCTTTCTTT. It translates to CASSYSGGWNTEAFF.

The rearrangement uses TRBV5-4 and TRBJ1-4; D not certain. Trimming removed 0 bases at V and 2 bases at J, with 5 bases between. Germline V lookup: CDR1 SGHNT, CDR2 YYREEE (reference sequence). The CDR3 loop spans 14 amino acids. The CDR3: CASSLAGTNEKLFF. CDR3 coding DNA: TGTGCCAGCAGCTTGGCCGGGACTAATGAAAAACTGTTTTTT.

The chain recombines TRBV20-1 with TRBJ2-7; D is undetermined. CDR3 size: 11 residues. CDR1 is DFQATT and CDR2 is SNEGSKA in the germline V gene (reference sequence). V gave up 3 bases and J gave up 4 bases, with 7 bases separating them. In DNA form, the CDR3 reads TGCAGTGCTAGTTTCGCGTACGAGCAGTACTTC. Translation: CSASFAYEQYF.

The rearrangement links TRBV5-4 to TRBJ2-7; 8 bases map to TRBD2. The germline CDR1 and CDR2 sequences are SGHNT and YYREEE (reference sequence). The CDR3 contains 14 residues. V trimming: 4 bases; J trimming: 3 bases; junction bases outside the gene matches: 6. This CDR3 is CASSPGTSSYEQYF. The CDR3, as DNA: TGTGCCAGCAGCCCCGGGACTAGTAGCTACGAGCAGTACTTC.

The DNA of the CDR3 is TGTGCCATCAGTGGTGCCGGGGGGGCTGAAAAACTGTTTTTT. Its translation is CAISGAGGAEKLFF. The chain combines TRBV10-3 with TRBJ1-4; maybe TRBD1 (6 bases). The CDR3 contains 14 residues. CDR1 and CDR2 from the germline V gene are ENHRY and SYGVKD. V lost 4 bases, J lost 7 bases, and 13 bases lay in between.

The genes are TRBV27 and TRBJ1-4; 7 bases fit TRBD1. V gave up 0 bases and J gave up 8 bases; unmatched junction bases: 3. The germline CDR1 and CDR2 sequences are MNHEY and SMNVEV (reference sequence). The CDR3 is 14 residues long. This chain's CDR3 is CASSLSPGGEKLFF. CDR3 sequence (DNA): TGTGCCAGCAGTTTATCCCCAGGGGGGGAAAAACTGTTTTTT.

This clone was picked up many times. The CDR3 DNA is TGTGCCACCAGCAGGACTAGGACAGGCCCCGGTTCACCCCTCCACTTT. Protein product: CATSRTRTGPGSPLHF. V gene TRBV15 combines with J gene TRBJ1-6, with TRBD1 identical over 7 bases. The V gene end was trimmed by 3 bases and the J gene end by 9 bases; junction bases not matched to a gene: 11. The CDR3 is 16 residues long. Germline V CDR1 and CDR2: LNHNV, YYDKDF (reference sequence).

The CDR3, as DNA: TGTGCCAGCAGCCGCGGTCTAGCGGGAGCCTACGAGCAGTACTTC. Residues: CASSRGLAGAYEQYF. V and J are TRBV7-2 and TRBJ2-7, with 10 bases identical to TRBD2. The germline CDR1 and CDR2 sequences are SGHTA and FQGNSA. V lost 5 bases, J lost 2 bases, and 6 bases stayed unmatched. The CDR3 totals 15 residues.

The sample holds a few counts of this clone. The V and J genes are TRBV2 and TRBJ2-7, with D maybe TRBD1 (6 bases). The CDR3 extends over 16 amino acids. Looked up from germline, CDR1 is SNHLY and CDR2 is FYNNEI. V was shortened by 5 bases and J by 4 bases, with 21 bases between the two germline ends. The CDR3 region is CASSPGGLPGSYEQYF. CDR3 sequence (DNA): TGTGCCAGCAGTCCTGGGGGCCTCCCAGGTTCATACGAGCAGTACTTC.

This clone was counted between two and nine times. This chain connects TRBV5-4 to TRBJ2-1; 14 bases line up with TRBD2. V shed 4 bases, J shed 12 bases, and the junction held 9 bases outside the gene matches. CDR3 length: 15 amino acids. Per germline, CDR1 SGHNT and CDR2 YYREEE (reference sequence). CDR3 loop: CASSPGLAGAVGQFF. The CDR3 DNA sequence: TGTGCCAGCAGCCCGGGACTAGCGGGAGCTGTAGGGCAGTTCTTC.

J is TRBJ2-7 and V is TRBV5-1; 7 bases are a match to TRBD2. Germline V lookup: CDR1 SGHRS, CDR2 YFSETQ. J lost 4 bases, V lost 0 bases, and 10 bases had no gene match. The CDR3 runs 16 residues. Written as DNA, the CDR3 is TGCGCCAGCAGCTTGGCTCACGCGGGAGTGACATACGAGCAGTACTTC. Amino acid sequence: CASSLAHAGVTYEQYF.

V and J are TRBV5-4 and TRBJ1-2; 10 nucleotides agree with TRBD1. The V gene's germline CDR1 is SGHNT and CDR2 YYREEE (reference sequence). There are 14 residues in the CDR3. V lost 4 bases and J lost 7; bases outside the gene matches: 7. CDR3 region: CASSPDRGLGGYTF. CDR3 DNA sequence: TGTGCCAGCAGCCCCGACAGGGGGCTCGGTGGCTACACCTTC.

The chain has TRBV2 and TRBJ1-4; no firm D call. Trimming pared 5 bases from V and 7 bases from J, leaving 23 bases between. CDR3 size: 17 residues. Germline-derived CDR1 and CDR2 are SNHLY and FYNNEI. The chain's CDR3 is CASSRYSPGIGREKLFF. The CDR3 DNA reads TGTGCCAGCAGTCGATATTCACCCGGGATAGGGCGTGAAAAACTGTTTTTT.

This chain uses TRBV23-1 with TRBJ1-1; 11 bases fit TRBD1. TRBV23-1 is marked as an open reading frame, function uncertain. The CDR3 is made up of 16 amino acids. The V segment lost 0 bases and the J segment 4 bases; nucleotides outside the gene matches: 4. The CDR3 DNA follows: TGCGCCAGCAGTCAATCGATGGGACAGGGGGGCACTGAAGCTTTCTTT. This translates into CASSQSMGQGGTEAFF.

CDR3 in DNA: TGTGCCATCAGTGAAGGGGCAGAGAACACTGAAGCTTTCTTT. The encoded protein is CAISEGAENTEAFF. The rearrangement links TRBV10-3 to TRBJ1-1; a weak D match, TRBD1 (5 bases). Trimming left V 3 bases short and J 1 base short, with 9 bases between. Germline CDR1 and CDR2: ENHRY and SYGVKD. This CDR3 comprises 14 residues.